This T cell receptor beta chain was captured in a study of blood T cell repertoires in COVID-19. Across the whole study: Sample material is recorded as cDNA or gDNA derived from T cells, B-cell-depleted T cells, or PBMCs.

Clones were sequenced by immunoSEQ multiplex PCR, and TCRdb holds only the in-frame ones, with some missing. The sample holds fewer than 450,000 clones; around 89% are singletons and the top ten take around 13%. V dropped 9 bases and J dropped 3 bases, with 17 bases sitting between them. CDR1 is LNHDA and CDR2 is SQIVND in the germline V gene (reference sequence). The CDR3 has 14 residues. The chain is built from TRBV19 and TRBJ1-1; D is possibly TRBD1 (6 bases). This clonotype originated in a woman in her forties or fifties with COVID-19, enrolled during active disease. The sample consisted of peripheral blood. The CDR3 DNA reads as TGTGCCAGCATCGCAAGGGGGGGAGACACTGAAGCTTTCTTT. This encodes CASIARGGDTEAFF.